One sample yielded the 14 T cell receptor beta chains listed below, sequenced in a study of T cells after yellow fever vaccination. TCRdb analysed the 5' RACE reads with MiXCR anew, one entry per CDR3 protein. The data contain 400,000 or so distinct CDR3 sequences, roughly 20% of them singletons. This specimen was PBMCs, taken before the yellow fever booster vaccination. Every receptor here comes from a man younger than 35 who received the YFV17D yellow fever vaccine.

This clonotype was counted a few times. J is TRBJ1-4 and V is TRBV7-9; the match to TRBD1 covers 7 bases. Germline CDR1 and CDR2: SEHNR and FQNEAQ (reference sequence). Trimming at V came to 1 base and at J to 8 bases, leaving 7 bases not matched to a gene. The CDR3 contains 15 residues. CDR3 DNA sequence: TGTGCCAGCAGCTTAGAGGGGGCGATTGGAGAAAAACTGTTTTTT. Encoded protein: CASSLEGAIGEKLFF.

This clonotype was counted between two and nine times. The CDR3, as DNA: TGTGCCACCAGTGAATCCGGCAGGGGGCATAGCACAGATACGCAGTATTTT. Its translation is CATSESGRGHSTDTQYF. This sequence joins TRBV24-1 and TRBJ2-3; TRBD1 matches at 8 bases. The CDR3 has 17 amino acids. Germline CDR1 KGHDR, CDR2 SFDVKD. V shed 4 bases and J 0 bases; nucleotides not matched to a gene: 8.

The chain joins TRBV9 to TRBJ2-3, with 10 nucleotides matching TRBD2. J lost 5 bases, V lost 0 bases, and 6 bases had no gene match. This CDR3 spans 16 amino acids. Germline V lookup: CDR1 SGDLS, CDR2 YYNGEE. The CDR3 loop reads CASSVGVAGGVDTQYF. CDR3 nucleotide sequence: TGTGCCAGCAGCGTAGGGGTAGCGGGGGGTGTAGATACGCAGTATTTT. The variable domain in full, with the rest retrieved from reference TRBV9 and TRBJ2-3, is DSGVTQTPKHLITATGQRVTLRCSPRSGDLSVYWYQQSLDQGLQFLIQYYNGEERAKGNILERFSAQQFPDLHSELNLSSLELGDSALYFCASSVGVAGGVDTQYFGPGTRLTVL.

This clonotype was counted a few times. Here the CDR3 DNA reads TGTGCCAGCACTACCGGGACTTACCCCTACGAGCAGTACTTC. Translation gives CASTTGTYPYEQYF. V usage is TRBV11-1 and J usage is TRBJ2-7; possible D gene TRBD2, 6 bases. The CDR3 is 14 amino acids. V was shortened by 7 bases and J by 2 bases, with 15 bases between the two germline ends. Germline V gene lookup returns CDR1 SGHAT and CDR2 FQDESV (reference sequence).

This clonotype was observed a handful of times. The CDR3 sequence: CASSPVAGRTDTQYF. The CDR3 bases are TGCGCCAGCAGCCCGGTAGCGGGCCGCACAGATACGCAGTATTTT. The chain couples TRBV5-1 to TRBJ2-3; TRBD2 agrees at 7 bases. Germline V gene data show CDR1 as SGHRS and CDR2 as YFSETQ. The V segment lost 4 bases and the J segment 1 base; nucleotides outside the gene matches: 6. This CDR3 is built from 15 residues.

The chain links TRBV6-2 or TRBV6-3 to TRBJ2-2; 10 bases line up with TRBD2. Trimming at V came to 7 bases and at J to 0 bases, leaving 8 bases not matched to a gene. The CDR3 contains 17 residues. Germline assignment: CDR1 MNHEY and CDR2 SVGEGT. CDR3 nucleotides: TGTGCCAGCAACGGGGCTAGCGGGGGACCGAACACCGGGGAGCTGTTTTTT. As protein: CASNGASGGPNTGELFF.

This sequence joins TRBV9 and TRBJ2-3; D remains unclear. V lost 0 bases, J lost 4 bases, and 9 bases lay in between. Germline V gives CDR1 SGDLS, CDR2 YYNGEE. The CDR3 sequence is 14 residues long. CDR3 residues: CASSVGGRPDTQYF. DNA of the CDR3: TGTGCCAGCAGCGTAGGGGGTAGGCCAGATACGCAGTATTTT.

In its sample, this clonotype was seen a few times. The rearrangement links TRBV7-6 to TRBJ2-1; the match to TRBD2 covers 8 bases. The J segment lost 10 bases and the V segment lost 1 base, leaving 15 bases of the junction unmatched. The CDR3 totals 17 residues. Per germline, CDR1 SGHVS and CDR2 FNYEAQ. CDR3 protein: CASSLESGGPVFGEQFF. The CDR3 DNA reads TGTGCCAGCAGCTTAGAATCGGGGGGGCCAGTCTTCGGAGAGCAGTTCTTC. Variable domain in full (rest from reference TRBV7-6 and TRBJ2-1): GAGVSQSPRYKVTKRGQDVALRCDPISGHVSLYWYRQALGQGPEFLTYFNYEAQQDKSGLPNDRFSAERPEGSISTLTIQRTEQRDSAMYRCASSLESGGPVFGEQFFGPGTRLTVL.

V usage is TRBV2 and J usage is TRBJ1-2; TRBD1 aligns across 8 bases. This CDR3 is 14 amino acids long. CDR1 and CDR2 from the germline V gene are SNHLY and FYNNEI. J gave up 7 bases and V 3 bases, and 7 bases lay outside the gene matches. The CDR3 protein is CASSDRQGYGGYTF. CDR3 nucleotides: TGTGCCAGCAGTGACCGACAGGGGTATGGTGGCTACACCTTC. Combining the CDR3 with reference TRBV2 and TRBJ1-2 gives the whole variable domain EPEVTQTPSHQVTQMGQEVILRCVPISNHLYFYWYRQILGQKVEFLVSFYNNEISEKSEIFDDQFSVERPDGSNFTLKIRSTKLEDSAMYFCASSDRQGYGGYTFGSGTRLTVV.

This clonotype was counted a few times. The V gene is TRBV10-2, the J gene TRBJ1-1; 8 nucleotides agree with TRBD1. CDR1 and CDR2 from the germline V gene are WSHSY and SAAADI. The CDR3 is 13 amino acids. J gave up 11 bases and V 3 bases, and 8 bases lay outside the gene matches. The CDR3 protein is CASSEGQGARAFF. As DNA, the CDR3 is TGCGCCAGCAGTGAAGGTCAGGGGGCGCGGGCTTTCTTT.

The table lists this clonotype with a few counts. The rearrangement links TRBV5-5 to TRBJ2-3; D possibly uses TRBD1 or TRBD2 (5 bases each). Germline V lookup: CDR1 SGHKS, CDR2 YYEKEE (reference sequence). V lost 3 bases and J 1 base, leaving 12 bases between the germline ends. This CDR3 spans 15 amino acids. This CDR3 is CASSWGPSGTDTQYF. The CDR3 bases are TGTGCCAGCAGCTGGGGACCCTCGGGCACAGATACGCAGTATTTT.

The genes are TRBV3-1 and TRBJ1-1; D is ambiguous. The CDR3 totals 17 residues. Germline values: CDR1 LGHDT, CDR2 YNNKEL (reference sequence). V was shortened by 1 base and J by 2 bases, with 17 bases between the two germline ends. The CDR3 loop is CASSQAHSGWENTEAFF. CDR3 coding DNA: TGTGCCAGCAGCCAAGCTCATTCGGGGTGGGAAAACACTGAAGCTTTCTTT.

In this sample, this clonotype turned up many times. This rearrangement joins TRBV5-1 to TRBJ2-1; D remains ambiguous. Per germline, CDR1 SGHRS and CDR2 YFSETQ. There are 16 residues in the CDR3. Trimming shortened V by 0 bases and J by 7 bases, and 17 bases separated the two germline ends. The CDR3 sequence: CASSLGVSLTANEQFF. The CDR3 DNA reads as TGCGCCAGCAGCTTGGGGGTTTCTTTGACGGCGAATGAGCAGTTCTTC.

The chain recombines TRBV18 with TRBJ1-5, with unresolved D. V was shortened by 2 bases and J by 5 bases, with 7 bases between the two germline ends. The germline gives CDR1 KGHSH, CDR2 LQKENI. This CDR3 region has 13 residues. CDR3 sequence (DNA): TGTGCCAGCTCACCAGGGCCCGATCAGCCCCAGCATTTT. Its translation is CASSPGPDQPQHF.